The 4 T cell receptor beta chains presented below share a single source sample, sequenced in a study of beta chain features in type 1 diabetes. cDNA synthesis used the whole RNA isolate, giving expressed TCRB sequences. The method was immunoSEQ multiplex PCR; TCRdb's version includes in-frame clones alone and lacks a portion of them. The data contain 200,000 to 300,000 clones, more than 65% of them singletons. Sequencing input: naive CD4+ T cells from blood. The origin of the receptors is a man aged 25-40 years in good health.

This clone was recorded once. The chain uses TRBV5-6 and TRBJ2-3; no firm D call. V lost 1 base to trimming and J lost 7 bases, with 4 bases between them. Per germline, CDR1 SGHDT and CDR2 YYEEEE. This CDR3 spans 11 amino acids. CDR3 sequence: CASSLRNTQYF. The CDR3 DNA sequence: TGTGCCAGCAGCTTGCGTAATACGCAGTATTTT.

The J gene is TRBJ2-2, the V gene TRBV2; weak D call: TRBD2 (6 bases). Trimming removed 5 bases from V and 4 bases from J, with 11 bases in between. Germline CDR1 SNHLY, CDR2 FYNNEI. There are 14 residues in the CDR3. The CDR3 bases are TGTGCCAGCAGTCTCCTAGCGAGCACCGGGGAGCTGTTTTTT. Translating gives CASSLLASTGELFF.

This clone has more than one count but fewer than ten. V gene TRBV10-3 combines with J gene TRBJ1-1; D ambiguous. Germline-derived CDR1 and CDR2 are ENHRY and SYGVKD. The length of the CDR3 is 11 residues. The V gene lost 5 bases and the J gene lost 4 bases, with 5 bases spanning the gap. Here the CDR3 reads CAISPGTEAFF. The CDR3 region has the DNA TGTGCCATCAGTCCCGGCACTGAAGCTTTCTTT.

The chain employs TRBV10-3 and TRBJ2-1; the match to TRBD2 covers 12 bases. The germline gives CDR1 ENHRY, CDR2 SYGVKD. This CDR3 contains 13 residues. V dropped 8 bases and J dropped 10; count of bases not matched to a gene: 6. CDR3 amino acids: CAIASGRAGEQFF. CDR3 DNA: TGTGCCATCGCTAGCGGGAGGGCCGGGGAGCAGTTCTTC.